These 6 T cell receptor beta chains originate from one sample sequenced in a study of identical twins. TCRdb analysed the 5' RACE reads with MiXCR anew, one entry per CDR3 protein. The sample contains approximately 550,000 distinct CDR3 sequences, around 22% of which appear only once. These sequences were also reported in another study, on yellow fever vaccine responses in identical twins.

The sequenced sample was CD4+ T cells sorted from blood. The source of these receptors is a woman younger than 30 in good health.

This clonotype was detected only a few times. The chain carries TRBV2 and TRBJ2-2; D possibly corresponds to TRBD1 (6 bases). Germline V lookup: CDR1 SNHLY, CDR2 FYNNEI. V lost 8 bases and J 4 bases, leaving 14 bases between the germline ends. The CDR3 runs to 14 residues. The CDR3 region is CASGRQVSTGELFF. CDR3 bases: TGTGCCAGCGGGAGACAGGTTTCCACCGGGGAGCTGTTTTTT.

This clonotype was counted between two and nine times. The V and J genes are TRBV7-2 and TRBJ1-2; no clear D gene. This CDR3 is built from 15 residues. CDR1 SGHTA and CDR2 FQGNSA come from the germline V gene. Trimming cost V 1 base and J 5 bases, with 14 bases left between them. Here the CDR3 reads CASSLGPPDLYGYTF. As DNA, the CDR3 is TGTGCCAGCAGCTTAGGGCCGCCCGACCTTTATGGCTACACCTTC. Complete variable domain (other parts from reference TRBV7-2 and TRBJ1-2): GAGVSQSPSNKVTEKGKDVELRCDPISGHTALYWYRQSLGQGLEFLIYFQGNSAPDKSGLPSDRFSAERTGGSVSTLTIQRTQQEDSAVYLCASSLGPPDLYGYTFGSGTRLTVV.

This chain's CDR3 is CASSYSTSGTGETQYF. DNA for the CDR3: TGTGCCAGCAGTTACTCAACTAGCGGGACTGGGGAGACCCAGTACTTC. The V gene is TRBV6-5, the J gene TRBJ2-5, with 10 bases that match TRBD2. Losses at the gene ends were 0 bases for V and 5 bases for J; bases not matched to a gene: 6. This CDR3 spans 16 amino acids. Germline V gene data show CDR1 as MNHEY and CDR2 as SVGAGI.

This chain links TRBV3-1 with TRBJ1-3; 8 bases agree with TRBD1. The germline CDR1 and CDR2 sequences are LGHDT and YNNKEL (reference sequence). CDR3 length: 16 residues. J gave up 3 bases and V 4 bases, and 8 bases lay outside the gene matches. CDR3 loop: CASSRAGTGRGNTIYF. The CDR3 region has the DNA TGTGCCAGCAGCCGAGCCGGGACAGGACGTGGAAACACCATATATTTT.

The gene calls are TRBV7-9 and TRBJ2-1; D uncertain. The CDR3 contains 14 residues. Germline CDR1 SEHNR, CDR2 FQNEAQ (reference sequence). Trimming removed 1 base at V and 6 bases at J, with 10 bases between. This chain's CDR3 is CASSLGQPGNEQFF. The DNA for the CDR3 is TGTGCCAGCAGCTTAGGTCAGCCCGGCAATGAGCAGTTCTTC.

This clonotype was picked up a small number of times. The J gene is TRBJ1-2, the V gene TRBV4-1; TRBD1 is a possible D gene (6 bases). Looked up from germline, CDR1 is MGHRA and CDR2 is YSYEKL. This CDR3 spans 14 amino acids. The V end was cut by 1 base, the J end by 3 bases, with 9 bases between. The CDR3 here is CASSQGGTHYGYTF. CDR3 nucleotide sequence: TGCGCCAGCAGCCAAGGCGGGACACACTATGGCTACACCTTC.